This TCR beta chain comes out of a study of blood T cell repertoires in COVID-19. As for the study in general: PBMCs, B-cell-depleted T cells, or T cells were the source of the cDNA or gDNA that made up the material.

How the authors handled the data: Amplification from reference gene primers served as the basis for estimated nucleated cell counts. Sequencing used immunoSEQ multiplex PCR; TCRdb keeps in-frame clones, though not all of them. V, J and clone size reflect that table, while D and trimming were determined from the DNA. Of 200,000 or so clones detected, roughly 90% appear once; the ten largest clones hold less than 4.5%. V dropped 6 bases and J dropped 6; count of bases not matched to a gene: 0. The V gene's germline CDR1 is MGHRA and CDR2 YSYEKL. This CDR3 has 13 amino acids. Sequenced: PBMCs or T cells enriched from blood (not recorded which). V gene TRBV4-1 combines with J gene TRBJ2-1; 12 bases agree with TRBD2. This sequence was found in a woman aged 40 to 50 with acute COVID-19. Written as DNA, the CDR3 is TGCGCCAGCAGACTAGCGGGGGGCAATGAGCAGTTCTTC. Its protein is CASRLAGGNEQFF.